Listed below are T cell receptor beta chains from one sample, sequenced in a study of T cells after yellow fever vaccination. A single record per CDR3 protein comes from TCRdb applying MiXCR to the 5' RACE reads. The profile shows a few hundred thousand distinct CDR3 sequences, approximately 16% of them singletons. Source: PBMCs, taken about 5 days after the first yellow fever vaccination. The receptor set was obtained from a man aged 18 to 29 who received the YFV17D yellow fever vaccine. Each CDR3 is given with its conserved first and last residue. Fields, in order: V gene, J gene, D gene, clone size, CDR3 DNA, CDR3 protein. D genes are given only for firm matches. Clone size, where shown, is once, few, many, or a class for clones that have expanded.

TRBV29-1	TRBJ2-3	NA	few	TGCAGCGGCCGGGACACCTACACAGATACGCAGTATTTT	CSGRDTYTDTQYF
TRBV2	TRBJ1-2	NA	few	TGTGCCAGCAGAGTCCCGGACAGCCCGAGAGCTGGCTACACCTTC	CASRVPDSPRAGYTF
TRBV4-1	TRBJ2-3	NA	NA	TGCGCCAGCAGCCAAGTCGGTAGCGGTACGCAGTATTTT	CASSQVGSGTQYF
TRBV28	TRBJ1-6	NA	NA	TGTGCCAGCGGATCCGGGAATTCACCCCTCCACTTT	CASGSGNSPLHF
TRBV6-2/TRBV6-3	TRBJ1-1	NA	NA	TGTGCCAGCGGAGTCCGCTTAGATGAAGCTTTCTTT	CASGVRLDEAFF
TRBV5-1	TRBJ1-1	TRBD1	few	TGCGCCAGCAGCTTGGGGACAGGGGGCTCCACTGAAGCTTTCTTT	CASSLGTGGSTEAFF
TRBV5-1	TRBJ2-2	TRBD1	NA	TGCGCCAGCAGCCCGGGACAGGGGCCTCCGAACACCGGGGAGCTGTTTTTT	CASSPGQGPPNTGELFF
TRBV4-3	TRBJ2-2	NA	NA	TGCGCCAGCAGCCAAGCCCGAGGAGGGGCAAACACCGGGGAGCTGTTTTTT	CASSQARGGANTGELFF
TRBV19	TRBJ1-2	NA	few	TGTGCCAGTAGTATGGACAGAGCTAACTATGGCTACACCTTC	CASSMDRANYGYTF
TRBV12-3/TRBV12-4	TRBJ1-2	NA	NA	TGTGCCAGCACCCCCCGAGGATCCTATGGCTACACCTTC	CASTPRGSYGYTF
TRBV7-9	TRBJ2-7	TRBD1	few	TGTGCCAGCAGCTCTACGACAGGGATCTCCTACGAGCAGTACTTC	CASSSTTGISYEQYF
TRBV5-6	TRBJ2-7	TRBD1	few	TGTGCCAGCAGCTTGCTCAACAGGGGCGAGCAGTACTTC	CASSLLNRGEQYF
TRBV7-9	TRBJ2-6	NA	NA	TGTGCCAGCAGCGCCGAGATCTCTGGGGCCAACGTCCTGACTTTC	CASSAEISGANVLTF
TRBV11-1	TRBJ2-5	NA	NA	TGTGCCAGCACCATGGGACGGGCCTCATCGCCCCAGTACTTC	CASTMGRASSPQYF
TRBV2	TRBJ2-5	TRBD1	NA	TGTGCCAGCAGTTTCACATGGGGACAGGCGGCCCAGTACTTC	CASSFTWGQAAQYF
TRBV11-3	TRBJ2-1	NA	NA	TGTGCCAGTCAGGGACTCAAAGGGGAGCAGTTCTTC	CASQGLKGEQFF
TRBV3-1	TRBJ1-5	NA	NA	TGTGCCTTCAGTTGGACATATAGCAATCAGCCCCAGCATTTT	CAFSWTYSNQPQHF
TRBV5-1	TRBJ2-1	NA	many	TGCGCCAGCAGCCCCACAGGGACCCGAAAGGTGAATGAGCAGTTCTTC	CASSPTGTRKVNEQFF
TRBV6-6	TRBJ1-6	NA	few	TGTGCCAGCGGTCGGCCCCCGGGTTCACCCCTCCACTTT	CASGRPPGSPLHF
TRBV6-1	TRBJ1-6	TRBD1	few	TGTGCCAGCACCCCGGACAGGGATAATTCACCCCTCCACTTT	CASTPDRDNSPLHF
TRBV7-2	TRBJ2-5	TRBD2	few	TGTGCCAGCAGCTTAGTGCGGTTAGCGGGGGACTTGACCGAGACCCAGTACTTC	CASSLVRLAGDLTETQYF
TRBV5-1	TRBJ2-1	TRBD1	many	TGCGCCAGCAGCTTGGCAGGGGGCGTTAACAATGAGCAGTTCTTC	CASSLAGGVNNEQFF
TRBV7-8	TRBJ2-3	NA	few	TGTGCCAGCAGCTTGGGGGATGATACGCAGTATTTT	CASSLGDDTQYF
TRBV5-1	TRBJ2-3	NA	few	TGCGCCAGCAGAAGGGCGGACACAGATACGCAGTATTTT	CASRRADTDTQYF
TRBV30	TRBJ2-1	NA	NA	TGTGCCTGGAATACCGGGGGCCACAATGAGCAGTTCTTC	CAWNTGGHNEQFF
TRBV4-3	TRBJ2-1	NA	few	TGCGCCAGCAGCCAAGAAGAGGGTGTTTCCTACAATGAGCAGTTCTTC	CASSQEEGVSYNEQFF
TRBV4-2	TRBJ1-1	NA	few	TGTGCCAGCAGCCCCAGCCCCCTTGCCGCTGAAGCTTTCTTT	CASSPSPLAAEAFF
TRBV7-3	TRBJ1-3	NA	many	TGTGCCAGCAGCTTAGACGGACCCGGAAACACCATATATTTT	CASSLDGPGNTIYF
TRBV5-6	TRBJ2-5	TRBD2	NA	TGTGCCAGCAGCTTGTTCCCGGGGGGGTACCAAGAGACCCAGTACTTC	CASSLFPGGYQETQYF
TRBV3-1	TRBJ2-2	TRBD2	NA	TGTGCCAGCAGCCCGCTCGGACTAGCGGGGGACACCGGGGAGCTGTTTTTT	CASSPLGLAGDTGELFF
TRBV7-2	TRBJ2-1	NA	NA	TGTGCCAGCAGCCGAACCGGGACCAGATACAATGAGCAGTTCTTC	CASSRTGTRYNEQFF
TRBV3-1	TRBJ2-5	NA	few	TGTGCCAGCAGCCGTCTTTTGGAGACCCAGTACTTC	CASSRLLETQYF
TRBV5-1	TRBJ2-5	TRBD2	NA	TGCGCCAGCAGTTCTAGCGGGGGGCCCGGAGAGACCCAGTACTTC	CASSSSGGPGETQYF
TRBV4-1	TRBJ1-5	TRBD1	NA	TGCGCCAGCGGGACCGGGACAGCAAATCAGCCCCAGCATTTT	CASGTGTANQPQHF
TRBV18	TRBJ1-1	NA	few	TGTGCCAGCTCAGGGGTGGCCACTGAAGCTTTCTTT	CASSGVATEAFF
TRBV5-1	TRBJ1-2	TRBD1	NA	TGCGCCAGCAGCTTCGACAGGGGCCGACCCTACACCTTC	CASSFDRGRPYTF
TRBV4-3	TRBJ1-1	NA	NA	TGCGCCAGCAGCCAAGGACGCCTGGGCCACAGGGTTGATTCTTTAGAAGCTTTCTTT	CASSQGRLGHRVDSLEAFF
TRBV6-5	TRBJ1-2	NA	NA	TGTGCCAGCAGCGATGATCCCTATGGCTACACCTTC	CASSDDPYGYTF
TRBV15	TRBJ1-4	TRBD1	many	TGTGCCACCAGCAGAGATTTGGGACAGGGGTTCGATGAAAAACTGTTTTTT	CATSRDLGQGFDEKLFF
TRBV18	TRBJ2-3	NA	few	TGTGCCAGCTCACCGAGGGGGGCCGCTTATATGGATACGCAGTATTTT	CASSPRGAAYMDTQYF
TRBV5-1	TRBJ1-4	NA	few	TGCGCCAGCAGCTTAGCAGGGGCCGGAGCTACTAATGAAAAACTGTTTTTT	CASSLAGAGATNEKLFF
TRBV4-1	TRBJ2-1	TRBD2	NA	TGCGCCAGCAGCCAAGGAGTTGGACTAGTGGAGAGTGAGCAGTTCTTC	CASSQGVGLVESEQFF
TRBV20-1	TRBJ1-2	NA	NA	TGCAGTGCTAACGGGTGGGGCGCTGGCTACACCTTC	CSANGWGAGYTF